Following are 14 T cell receptor beta chains from one sample sequenced in a study of radiotherapy plus CTLA-4 blockade in lung cancer (dated by TCRdb to the late 2010s). Receptor libraries were prepared by the immunoSEQ multiplex PCR assay. Sourced from immuneACCESS, this table was stored by TCRdb with only in-frame sequences that have V and J called. A share of the clones is absent; for the studies checked, an unresolved V gene accounts for under half, and the remainder has no known explanation. For this sample there are 70,000 to 95,000 clones; around 86% appear just once. The ten largest clones capture about 14% of the sample. Material: peripheral blood, obtained from a patient treated with radiotherapy plus ipilimumab. The receptors were sampled from a human donor with non-small cell lung cancer that progressed on radiotherapy plus ipilimumab.

Only one count was recorded for this clone. The rearrangement links TRBV5-1 to TRBJ1-2; D perhaps matches TRBD1 (5 bases). The CDR3 runs 14 residues. CDR1 is SGHRS and CDR2 is YFSETQ in the germline V gene. The V gene lost 4 bases and the J gene lost 8 bases, with 18 bases spanning the gap. CDR3 sequence: CASSTGGTEAGYTF. The CDR3 DNA is TGCGCCAGCAGCACTGGAGGGACGGAGGCCGGCTACACCTTC.

V gene TRBV5-1 combines with J gene TRBJ1-1; no reliable D call. V was cut by 4 bases and J by 0 bases, with 16 bases left in between. The CDR3 covers 16 residues. The germline V gene has CDR1 SGHRS and CDR2 YFSETQ. CDR3 loop: CASSPGQTLMNTEAFF. The CDR3 bases are TGCGCCAGCAGCCCCGGGCAGACCCTCATGAACACTGAAGCTTTCTTT.

The chain has TRBV6-6 and TRBJ1-2, with 9 bases aligning to TRBD1. Trimming cost V 4 bases and J 7 bases; bases outside gene matches: 7. The CDR3 is 14 residues long. Germline CDR1 reads MNHNY; CDR2 reads SVGAGI (reference sequence). As DNA, the CDR3 is TGTGCCAGCAGTTCATTCTCGGACAGGGGTGGCTACACCTTC. Translation: CASSSFSDRGGYTF.

In DNA form, the CDR3 reads TGTGCCAGCAGCTTAGACAGGGTGGGGAACACTGAAGCTTTCTTT. The encoded protein is CASSLDRVGNTEAFF. V and J are TRBV7-9 and TRBJ1-1, with D perhaps TRBD1 (6 bases). Germline CDR1 SEHNR, CDR2 FQNEAQ (reference sequence). Trimming stripped 1 base from V and 1 base from J, with 10 bases between. The CDR3 is 15 amino acids.

This chain links TRBV10-2 with TRBJ1-2, with D possibly being TRBD1 (5 bases). Germline V gene sequence: CDR1 WSHSY, CDR2 SAAADI. This CDR3 spans 16 amino acids. The V and J ends lost 1 base and 8 bases respectively, with 20 bases between them. CDR3 bases: TGCGCCAGCAGTGAGTACACCGGGACTCTGACTACGGGCTACACCTTC. It codes for CASSEYTGTLTTGYTF.

The chain combines TRBV4-2 with TRBJ1-1, with 7 nucleotides matching TRBD1. Losses at the gene ends were 0 bases for V and 3 bases for J; bases not matched to a gene: 4. CDR3 length: 15 residues. Germline V CDR1 and CDR2: LGHNA, YNFKEQ. The CDR3 protein is CASSQEGTADTEAFF. The DNA for the CDR3 is TGTGCCAGCAGCCAAGAAGGGACAGCAGACACTGAAGCTTTCTTT.

The chain employs TRBV25-1 and TRBJ1-1; TRBD1 aligns across 9 bases. Trimming took 3 bases from V and 0 from J; bases not matched to a gene: 8. The CDR3 consists of 17 residues. CDR1 MGHDK and CDR2 SYGVNS come from the germline V gene. The CDR3 protein is CASSDGQGIMVNTEAFF. CDR3 bases: TGTGCCAGCAGTGATGGACAGGGGATTATGGTGAACACTGAAGCTTTCTTT.

The chain links TRBV6-5 to TRBJ1-1; D not certain. Germline loops: CDR1 MNHEY, CDR2 SVGAGI. V lost 6 bases to trimming and J lost 4 bases, with 12 bases between them. The CDR3 loop spans 13 amino acids. The CDR3 reads CASSPALGTEAFF. In DNA, the CDR3 is TGTGCCAGCAGCCCTGCCCTTGGCACTGAAGCTTTCTTT.

This chain uses TRBV19 with TRBJ2-1; 13 bases agree with TRBD2. Germline lookup yields CDR1 LNHDA and CDR2 SQIVND (reference sequence). V lost 6 bases to trimming and J lost 9 bases; unmatched junction nucleotides: 8. This CDR3 has 15 amino acids. For the CDR3, the DNA is TGTGCCAGTAGAACCGGGACTAGCGGGAAGGTTGAGCAGTTCTTC. Protein product: CASRTGTSGKVEQFF.

V gene TRBV7-2 combines with J gene TRBJ2-3; TRBD2 is a possible D gene (6 bases). Germline V gene data show CDR1 as SGHTA and CDR2 as FQGNSA. This CDR3 spans 15 amino acids. The germline V and J ends were trimmed by 1 base and 0 bases, with 8 bases remaining between them. As DNA, the CDR3 is TGTGCCAGCAGCTTAGTGGCGGGGAGCACAGATACGCAGTATTTT. As protein: CASSLVAGSTDTQYF.

With respect to this clone: An end of the junction differs from the germline gene, which may be a read error. CDR3 amino acids: CASRIAGSGTDTQYF. The CDR3 region has the DNA TGTGCCAGTAGGATAGCGGGGAGTGGGACAGATACGCAGTATTTT. This sequence joins TRBV19 and TRBJ2-3; 8 bases align to TRBD2. This CDR3 has 15 amino acids. Germline V lookup: CDR1 LNHDA, CDR2 SQIVND (reference sequence).

Concerning this clone: A read error may account for a junction end that differs from germline. The CDR3 DNA follows: TGCGCCAGCAGTGAATCAGACAGAGGGAGACGTACTCGGGGAGCTTCCTTT. This gives the protein CASSESDRGRRTRGASF. V gene TRBV10-1 combines with J gene TRBJ1-1; D is possibly TRBD1 (5 bases). Per the germline V gene, CDR1 is WNHNN and CDR2 is SYGVQD (reference sequence). The CDR3 runs to 17 residues.

This chain links TRBV4-1 with TRBJ2-5, with 8 bases that match TRBD2. V shed 5 bases, J shed 5 bases, and the junction held 10 bases outside the gene matches. This CDR3 has 15 residues. Germline V gene sequence: CDR1 MGHRA, CDR2 YSYEKL. The CDR3 protein is CASSEGTSGFETQYF. The DNA of the CDR3 is TGCGCCAGCAGCGAAGGGACTAGTGGGTTCGAGACCCAGTACTTC.

The V gene is TRBV9, the J gene TRBJ1-1, with D maybe TRBD1 (5 bases). The CDR3 contains 13 residues. The germline V and J ends were trimmed by 4 bases and 7 bases, with 14 bases remaining between them. The germline V gene has CDR1 SGDLS and CDR2 YYNGEE. The CDR3: CASSLRGGGEAFF. The CDR3 DNA sequence: TGTGCCAGCAGCCTCCGGGGGGGAGGTGAAGCTTTCTTT.